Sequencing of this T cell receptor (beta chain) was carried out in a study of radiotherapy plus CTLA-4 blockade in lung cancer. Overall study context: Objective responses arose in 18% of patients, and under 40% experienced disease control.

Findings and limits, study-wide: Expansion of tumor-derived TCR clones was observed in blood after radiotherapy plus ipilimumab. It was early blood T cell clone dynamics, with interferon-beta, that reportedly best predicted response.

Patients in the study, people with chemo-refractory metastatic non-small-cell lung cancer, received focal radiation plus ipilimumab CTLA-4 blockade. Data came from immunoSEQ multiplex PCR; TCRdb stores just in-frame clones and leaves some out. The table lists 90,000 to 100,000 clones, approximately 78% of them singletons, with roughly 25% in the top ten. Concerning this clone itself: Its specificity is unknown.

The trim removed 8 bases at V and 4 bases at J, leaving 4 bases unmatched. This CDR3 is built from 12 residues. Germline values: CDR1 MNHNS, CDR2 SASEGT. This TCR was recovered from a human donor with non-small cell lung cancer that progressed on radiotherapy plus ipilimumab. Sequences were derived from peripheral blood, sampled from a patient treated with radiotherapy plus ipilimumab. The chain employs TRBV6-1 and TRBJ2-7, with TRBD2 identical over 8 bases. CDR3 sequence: CASEAGVYEQYF. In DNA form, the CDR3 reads TGTGCCAGCGAAGCGGGAGTATACGAGCAGTACTTC.